This is a list of T cell receptor beta chains from one sample in a study of CD8 T cells in Susac syndrome. TCRdb processed the immunoSEQ multiplex PCR reads anew with MiXCR; each CDR3 protein has one entry. The profile shows about 120,000 distinct CDR3 sequences, about 95% of them singletons. The source material was CD8+ T cells from PBMCs. The source of these receptors is a human donor with Susac syndrome. CDR3s include the opening cysteine and the closing phenylalanine or tryptophan. Fields, in order: V gene, clone size, J gene, D gene, CDR3 DNA, CDR3 protein. The D gene is left open where the match is weak. Some rows mark clone size as missing; the rest say once, few, many or name a class of expanded clone.

V gene: TRBV13
clone size: once
J gene: TRBJ2-2
D gene: .
CDR3 DNA: TGTGCCAGCAGCTTAGATAGGACACCTTCCGGGGAGCTGTTTTTT
CDR3 protein: CASSLDRTPSGELFF

V gene: TRBV29-1
clone size: .
J gene: TRBJ2-1
D gene: TRBD2
CDR3 DNA: TGCAGCGTGGCGACTAGCGGGGGAGGGCGAGAGCAGTTCTTC
CDR3 protein: CSVATSGGGREQFF

V gene: TRBV27
clone size: .
J gene: TRBJ2-2
D gene: TRBD1
CDR3 DNA: TGTGCCAGCAGTTTGTCAGGGGGGAACACCGGGGAGCTGTTTTTT
CDR3 protein: CASSLSGGNTGELFF

V gene: TRBV6-5
clone size: few
J gene: TRBJ1-3
D gene: .
CDR3 DNA: TGTGCCAGCAGTTACTCAGCAGGGAACTCTGGAAACACCATATATTTT
CDR3 protein: CASSYSAGNSGNTIYF

V gene: TRBV5-5
clone size: .
J gene: TRBJ2-1
D gene: TRBD2
CDR3 DNA: TGTGCCAGCAGCCCTCGCGGGGGGGCCGGGAGCAATGAGCAGTTCTTC
CDR3 protein: CASSPRGGAGSNEQFF

V gene: TRBV20-1
clone size: .
J gene: TRBJ2-7
D gene: TRBD2
CDR3 DNA: TGCAGTGCTAGAGGACTAGCAAACTTCTACGAGCAGTACTTC
CDR3 protein: CSARGLANFYEQYF

V gene: TRBV9
clone size: .
J gene: TRBJ2-2
D gene: .
CDR3 DNA: TGTGCCAGCAGCGGGCACACCGGGGAGCTGTTTTTT
CDR3 protein: CASSGHTGELFF

V gene: TRBV20-1
clone size: .
J gene: TRBJ2-2
D gene: .
CDR3 DNA: TGCAGTGCTAGAGCGTCCGCTCTCCCGAACACCGGGGAGCTGTTTTTT
CDR3 protein: CSARASALPNTGELFF

V gene: TRBV2
clone size: .
J gene: TRBJ2-6
D gene: TRBD2
CDR3 DNA: TGTGCCAGCGGCGCGGGGGCTGGGGCCAACGTCCTGACTTTC
CDR3 protein: CASGAGAGANVLTF

V gene: TRBV7-3
clone size: .
J gene: TRBJ2-5
D gene: TRBD1
CDR3 DNA: TGTGCCAGCAGCTTAAGCACAGGGGTCCAAGAGACCCAGTACTTC
CDR3 protein: CASSLSTGVQETQYF

V gene: TRBV2
clone size: .
J gene: TRBJ1-5
D gene: .
CDR3 DNA: TGTGCCAGCAGTGTAAGGGATCAGCCCCAGCATTTT
CDR3 protein: CASSVRDQPQHF

V gene: TRBV6-2/TRBV6-3
clone size: .
J gene: TRBJ1-2
D gene: .
CDR3 DNA: TGTGCCAGCAGCCCGGGACTATTGGGCTACACCTTC
CDR3 protein: CASSPGLLGYTF

V gene: TRBV7-2
clone size: .
J gene: TRBJ1-1
D gene: .
CDR3 DNA: TGTGCCAGCAGCTGGGTGTACACTGAAGCTTTCTTT
CDR3 protein: CASSWVYTEAFF

V gene: TRBV19
clone size: .
J gene: TRBJ2-7
D gene: .
CDR3 DNA: TGTGCCAGTCAAGGGACTGCGGGCGAGCAGTACTTC
CDR3 protein: CASQGTAGEQYF

V gene: TRBV4-1
clone size: once
J gene: TRBJ1-1
D gene: .
CDR3 DNA: TGCGCCAGCAGCCAAGATCATAGGATTTACACTGAAGCTTTCTTT
CDR3 protein: CASSQDHRIYTEAFF

V gene: TRBV15
clone size: once
J gene: TRBJ2-7
D gene: TRBD2
CDR3 DNA: TGTGCCACCAGCAGGGGCGGGACTAGCGGGGGGACCTACGAGCAGTACTTC
CDR3 protein: CATSRGGTSGGTYEQYF

V gene: TRBV29-1
clone size: .
J gene: TRBJ2-5
D gene: .
CDR3 DNA: TGCAGCGTTCCGGACCCCTCGCGGACCCAGTACTTC
CDR3 protein: CSVPDPSRTQYF

V gene: TRBV19
clone size: once
J gene: TRBJ1-1
D gene: .
CDR3 DNA: TGTGCCAGTAGTATGGGCGGCACTGAAGCTTTCTTT
CDR3 protein: CASSMGGTEAFF

V gene: TRBV4-1
clone size: once
J gene: TRBJ2-7
D gene: .
CDR3 DNA: TGCGCCAGCAGCCAAGCAGCCGGGTCTTACTACGAGCAGTACTTC
CDR3 protein: CASSQAAGSYYEQYF

V gene: TRBV4-1
clone size: .
J gene: TRBJ2-7
D gene: TRBD1
CDR3 DNA: TGCGCCAGCAGCCTACGGACAGGGCCCTACGAGCAGTACTTC
CDR3 protein: CASSLRTGPYEQYF

V gene: TRBV6-5
clone size: .
J gene: TRBJ2-5
D gene: TRBD2
CDR3 DNA: TGTGCCAGCAGTTACTCGGGGGGGATCCAAGAGACCCAGTACTTC
CDR3 protein: CASSYSGGIQETQYF

V gene: TRBV25-1
clone size: .
J gene: TRBJ1-3
D gene: .
CDR3 DNA: TGTGCGTCTTGGGGAAACACCATATATTTT
CDR3 protein: CASWGNTIYF

V gene: TRBV3-1
clone size: .
J gene: TRBJ2-1
D gene: .
CDR3 DNA: TGTGCCAGCAGCCCTGATGGCGATGAGCAGTTCTTC
CDR3 protein: CASSPDGDEQFF

V gene: TRBV29-1
clone size: .
J gene: TRBJ2-3
D gene: TRBD2
CDR3 DNA: TGCAGCGGCCATGGCGGACTAGCTGGGGTTGGGGATACGCAGTATTTT
CDR3 protein: CSGHGGLAGVGDTQYF

V gene: TRBV5-1
clone size: .
J gene: TRBJ2-3
D gene: .
CDR3 DNA: TGCGCCAGCAGGGAGACAGCTAGCACAGATACGCAGTATTTT
CDR3 protein: CASRETASTDTQYF

V gene: TRBV24-1
clone size: .
J gene: TRBJ2-1
D gene: .
CDR3 DNA: TGTGCCACCGAAAGGGGCTCGGGCTACAATGAGCAGTTCTTC
CDR3 protein: CATERGSGYNEQFF

V gene: TRBV27
clone size: .
J gene: TRBJ1-1
D gene: .
CDR3 DNA: TGTGCCAGCGGCGGGGAAGCGAACACTGAAGCTTTCTTT
CDR3 protein: CASGGEANTEAFF

V gene: TRBV3-1
clone size: .
J gene: TRBJ1-2
D gene: TRBD1
CDR3 DNA: TGTGCCAGCAGCCAAGCGACAGGGACCTATGGCTACACCTTC
CDR3 protein: CASSQATGTYGYTF

V gene: TRBV27
clone size: few
J gene: TRBJ2-3
D gene: .
CDR3 DNA: TGTGCCAGCGGTCCCACAGATACGCAGTATTTT
CDR3 protein: CASGPTDTQYF

V gene: TRBV9
clone size: .
J gene: TRBJ1-2
D gene: .
CDR3 DNA: TGTGCCAGCAGCGTACAAGGCAGTAATGGCTACACCTTC
CDR3 protein: CASSVQGSNGYTF

V gene: TRBV7-8
clone size: .
J gene: TRBJ2-1
D gene: TRBD1
CDR3 DNA: TGTGCCAGCAGCGCCCGGGACAGGGGGTACAATGAGCAGTTCTTC
CDR3 protein: CASSARDRGYNEQFF

V gene: TRBV7-6
clone size: once
J gene: TRBJ2-1
D gene: TRBD2
CDR3 DNA: TGTGCCAGCGGAGACATCCATACGCGGGAGAATGAGCAGTTCTTC
CDR3 protein: CASGDIHTRENEQFF

V gene: TRBV4-1
clone size: once
J gene: TRBJ1-1
D gene: TRBD1
CDR3 DNA: TGCGCCAGCAGCCAGGGGGACAGTAATACTGAAGCTTTCTTT
CDR3 protein: CASSQGDSNTEAFF

V gene: TRBV28
clone size: .
J gene: TRBJ2-1
D gene: .
CDR3 DNA: TGTGCCAGCAGTTACGAGAGTGGAGAGCAGTTCTTC
CDR3 protein: CASSYESGEQFF

V gene: TRBV6-2/TRBV6-3
clone size: few
J gene: TRBJ1-1
D gene: .
CDR3 DNA: TGTGCCAGCAGTTACAAGAACACTGAAGCTTTCTTT
CDR3 protein: CASSYKNTEAFF

V gene: TRBV12-3/TRBV12-4
clone size: .
J gene: TRBJ2-5
D gene: TRBD2
CDR3 DNA: TGTGCCAGCAGTTCCCCTGGGACTAGCGGCGGAGAGACCCAGTACTTC
CDR3 protein: CASSSPGTSGGETQYF